Listed here are 20 T cell receptor beta chains from one sample, sequenced in a study of blood T cell repertoires in COVID-19. Clones were sequenced by immunoSEQ multiplex PCR, and TCRdb holds only the in-frame ones, with some missing. The table has around 260,000 clones, about 86% seen once. Sequences were obtained from peripheral blood. These receptors were obtained from a man between 18 and 29 years old with active or convalescent COVID-19.

This clone appeared once. The rearrangement links TRBV18 to TRBJ1-4; D remains unclear. The V gene lost 6 bases and the J gene lost 0 bases, with 11 bases spanning the gap. Germline CDR1 reads KGHSH; CDR2 reads LQKENI. CDR3 length: 15 amino acids. Here the CDR3 DNA reads TGTGCCAGCTCCCTGGCCGTGGCAACTAATGAAAAACTGTTTTTT. Encoded protein: CASSLAVATNEKLFF.

For this clone: No DNA is shown, since the ends of the CDR3 on it are uncertain; the CDR3 is the one TCRdb lists. This chain connects TRBV6-5 to TRBJ2-7; TRBD1 is the table's D call and was not checked against the DNA. 14 amino acids form the CDR3, both terminal residues included. Germline values: CDR1 MNHEY, CDR2 SVGAGI. CDR3 sequence reads: CASILGQGADEQYF.

This clone was detected only a few times. This chain connects TRBV2 to TRBJ1-1; no firm D call. Trimming took 7 bases from V and 3 from J, leaving 12 bases between them. The CDR3 length is 13 residues. Germline loops: CDR1 SNHLY, CDR2 FYNNEI. CDR3 in DNA: TGTGCCAGCAACTACCAGCCATACACTGAAGCTTTCTTT. The encoded protein is CASNYQPYTEAFF. Using reference TRBV2 and TRBJ1-1 for the parts outside the CDR3, the full variable domain is EPEVTQTPSHQVTQMGQEVILRCVPISNHLYFYWYRQILGQKVEFLVSFYNNEISEKSEIFDDQFSVERPDGSNFTLKIRSTKLEDSAMYFCASNYQPYTEAFFGQGTRLTVV.

J is TRBJ1-1 and V is TRBV19, with D unclear. The germline V gene has CDR1 LNHDA and CDR2 SQIVND (reference sequence). V lost 5 bases and J lost 6, with 7 bases in between. The CDR3 is made up of 11 amino acids. CDR3 bases: TGTGCCAGTAGTGGTAGCCCTGAAGCTTTCTTT. Its translation is CASSGSPEAFF.

The chain links TRBV24-1 to TRBJ1-2; D unresolved. The CDR3 length is 11 residues. Germline V gene lookup returns CDR1 KGHDR and CDR2 SFDVKD. V gave up 4 bases and J gave up 14 bases, with 13 bases separating them. In nucleotides, the CDR3 is TGTGCCACCAGTGACTCCGTTCACACGACCTTC. As protein: CATSDSVHTTF.

This chain joins TRBV6-6 and TRBJ1-5; perhaps TRBD1 as D (6 bases). Germline CDR1 and CDR2: MNHNY and SVGAGI (reference sequence). The length of the CDR3 is 14 residues. V shed 7 bases and J shed 0 bases, with 10 bases lying between them. DNA of the CDR3: TGTGCCAGCACTCCGACAGGTAGCAATCAGCCCCAGCATTTT. Translating it yields CASTPTGSNQPQHF.

This chain connects TRBV28 to TRBJ2-6; D is unresolved. Deletions cut 1 base from V and 0 bases from J, with 4 bases between. CDR3 length: 15 amino acids. The germline gives CDR1 MDHEN, CDR2 SYDVKM. This CDR3 is CASSLSGSGANVLTF. CDR3 nucleotides: TGTGCCAGCAGTTTATCGGGCTCTGGGGCCAACGTCCTGACTTTC.

This chain uses TRBV5-6 with TRBJ2-2; TRBD2 agrees at 11 bases. The CDR3 contains 17 residues. After removal of 2 bases from V and 4 bases from J, the junction contained 7 bases not matched to a gene. Germline V gene lookup returns CDR1 SGHDT and CDR2 YYEEEE. CDR3 in amino acids: CASSLTSGSSATGELFF. CDR3 DNA sequence: TGTGCCAGCAGCTTAACTAGCGGGAGTAGCGCCACCGGGGAGCTGTTTTTT.

The chain couples TRBV6-5 to TRBJ2-1, with D maybe TRBD2 (6 bases). CDR3 length equals 13 residues. Trimming took 1 base from V and 5 from J, leaving 6 bases between them. Germline V gene lookup returns CDR1 MNHEY and CDR2 SVGAGI. In nucleotides, the CDR3 is TGTGCCAGCAGTTACTGGAGGGACAATGAGCAGTTCTTC. It encodes CASSYWRDNEQFF.

The chain has TRBV7-2 and TRBJ1-6; tentative D call: TRBD1 (5 bases). This CDR3 is built from 15 residues. Germline CDR1 reads SGHTA; CDR2 reads FQGNSA. Trimming stripped 3 bases from V and 7 bases from J, with 13 bases between. CDR3 DNA: TGTGCCAGCAGCTTGCAGGGTCTAAGGAATTCACCCCTCCACTTT. As protein: CASSLQGLRNSPLHF.

This chain links TRBV7-2 with TRBJ1-5; possible D gene TRBD1, 5 bases. The germline V and J ends were trimmed by 1 base and 1 base, with 8 bases remaining between them. CDR3 length: 15 residues. Germline assignment: CDR1 SGHTA and CDR2 FQGNSA. The CDR3 here is CASSLDQGSNQPQHF. CDR3 in DNA: TGTGCCAGCAGCTTAGACCAGGGAAGCAATCAGCCCCAGCATTTT.

The chain employs TRBV20-1 and TRBJ1-1; TRBD1 might be the D (5 bases). The CDR3 covers 11 residues. V was shortened by 7 bases and J by 7 bases, with 13 bases between the two germline ends. In germline, CDR1 is DFQATT, CDR2 SNEGSKA (reference sequence). CDR3 amino acids: CSGGSLGEAFF. CDR3 sequence (DNA): TGCAGTGGGGGCAGTTTGGGTGAAGCTTTCTTT.

DNA for the CDR3: TGTGCCAGTAGTACGACAGGGTCTAACACCATATATTTT. Its protein product is CASSTTGSNTIYF. The gene calls are TRBV19 and TRBJ1-3; 7 bases fit TRBD1. From germline, CDR1 is LNHDA and CDR2 SQIVND (reference sequence). V shed 4 bases and J 7 bases; nucleotides not matched to a gene: 4. This CDR3 has 13 residues. Together with reference TRBV19 and TRBJ1-3, the CDR3 gives the full variable domain: DGGITQSPKYLFRKEGQNVTLSCEQNLNHDAMYWYRQDPGQGLRLIYYSQIVNDFQKGDIAEGYSVSREKKESFPLTVTSAQKNPTAFYLCASSTTGSNTIYFGEGSWLTVV.

CDR3 residues: CASSLGQGGQETQYF. The CDR3 DNA is TGTGCCAGCAGCTTAGGACAGGGCGGGCAAGAGACCCAGTACTTC. V gene TRBV11-3 combines with J gene TRBJ2-5, with 7 bases lining up with TRBD1. The CDR3 spans 15 residues. V dropped 1 base and J dropped 2; count of bases not matched to a gene: 4. The germline gives CDR1 SGHNT, CDR2 YENEEA.

The genes are TRBV7-2 and TRBJ2-2; 11 nucleotides match TRBD2. There are 16 residues in the CDR3. The germline CDR1 and CDR2 sequences are SGHTA and FQGNSA. With 7 bases clipped from V and 11 bases from J, the junction kept 15 bases outside the gene matches. The CDR3 nucleotides read TGTGCCAGCACCTCCTTGAGACTAGCGGGATTCAGTGAGCTGTTTTTT. Protein sequence: CASTSLRLAGFSELFF.

To note about this clone: One end of the junction varies from germline; a read error may be responsible. The rearrangement links TRBV19 to TRBJ2-3, with 8 bases identical to TRBD2. Germline V gene sequence: CDR1 LNHDA, CDR2 SQIVND (reference sequence). The CDR3 is 11 residues long. The CDR3 sequence is CASSGGASSHF. In DNA form, the CDR3 reads TGTGCCAGTAGCGGGGGGGCTAGTTCGCATTTT.

This chain joins TRBV18 and TRBJ2-5, with 7 bases that match TRBD2. The CDR3 runs to 14 residues. Germline assignment: CDR1 KGHSH and CDR2 LQKENI. Trimming cost V 3 bases and J 1 base; bases outside gene matches: 2. The CDR3 region is CASSPSGSQETQYF. In DNA, the CDR3 is TGTGCCAGCTCACCTAGCGGGTCCCAAGAGACCCAGTACTTC.

J is TRBJ2-2 and V is TRBV27, with a possible D match to TRBD1 (6 bases). Trimming cost V 5 bases and J 6 bases, with 22 bases left between them. Germline loops: CDR1 MNHEY, CDR2 SMNVEV (reference sequence). This CDR3 has 17 residues. CDR3 sequence: CASSRTGTPFSAGELFF. The CDR3 DNA reads TGTGCCAGCAGTAGAACCGGGACACCGTTTTCGGCCGGGGAGCTGTTTTTT.

The chain employs TRBV29-1 and TRBJ2-1, with D possibly TRBD2 on 6 matching bases. Germline CDR1 SQVTM, CDR2 ANQGSEA. The CDR3 is 15 amino acids. V was shortened by 3 bases and J by 5 bases, with 17 bases between the two germline ends. The CDR3: CSVEGGLVNDNEQFF. The CDR3 nucleotides read TGCAGCGTTGAGGGGGGATTAGTGAATGACAATGAGCAGTTCTTC.

The rearrangement uses TRBV6-1 and TRBJ1-3; TRBD1 agrees at 7 bases. The trim removed 1 base at V and 5 bases at J, leaving 8 bases unmatched. This CDR3 is built from 16 residues. CDR1 and CDR2 from the germline V gene are MNHNS and SASEGT. The CDR3: CASSEGGRGLRNTIYF. CDR3 nucleotide sequence: TGTGCCAGCAGTGAAGGTGGCAGGGGGTTAAGAAACACCATATATTTT.